The 20 T cell receptor beta chains given below trace back to one sample, sequenced in a study of T-cell memory formation after mild COVID-19. One entry per CDR3 protein results from TCRdb running MiXCR on the 5' RACE reads. The table records under 450,000 distinct CDR3 sequences, approximately 14% of them present only once. The sequencing input was PBMCs or a T cell subset sorted from them (not recorded which). These receptors all come from a man aged 18 to 29 who had mild COVID-19 (a few samples of this study predate the infection). Cell type and time point are not known.

This clonotype was seen once. This chain connects TRBV9 to TRBJ2-5, with TRBD2 identical over 10 bases. The CDR3 runs 16 residues. The V and J ends lost 2 bases and 4 bases, in that order; junction bases with no gene match: 8. Germline V CDR1 and CDR2: SGDLS, YYNGEE. The CDR3 sequence: CASSVDPSGGAETQYF. As DNA, the CDR3 is TGTGCCAGCAGCGTTGATCCTAGCGGGGGAGCAGAGACCCAGTACTTC.

This clonotype was detected only a few times. This chain uses TRBV7-3 with TRBJ1-1; D not certain. Germline V gene sequence: CDR1 SGHTA, CDR2 FQGTGA. V was cut by 6 bases and J by 4 bases, with 12 bases left in between. The CDR3 consists of 13 residues. The CDR3 is CASSQQESTEAFF. The DNA for the CDR3 is TGTGCCAGCAGTCAGCAAGAGTCCACTGAAGCTTTCTTT.

This clonotype came up many times. The chain couples TRBV12-3 or TRBV12-4 to TRBJ2-7, with 7 bases fitting TRBD2. The CDR3 consists of 14 residues. The ends lost 3 bases at V and 1 base at J; junction bases unmatched: 3. The CDR3 nucleotides are TGTGCCAGCAGTTTTACTAGCGCGTCCTACGAGCAGTACTTC. Its protein product is CASSFTSASYEQYF.

This clonotype was counted between two and nine times. The chain links TRBV7-2 to TRBJ1-1, with D perhaps TRBD1 (5 bases). The CDR3 length is 15 residues. Trimming left V 5 bases short and J 0 bases short, with 13 bases between. Germline loops: CDR1 SGHTA, CDR2 FQGNSA. Here the CDR3 reads CASSKGFGMNTEAFF. The DNA of the CDR3 is TGTGCCAGCAGCAAGGGGTTCGGGATGAACACTGAAGCTTTCTTT.

This clonotype was counted a few times. The J gene is TRBJ2-7, the V gene TRBV6-1, with D perhaps being TRBD1 or TRBD2 (6 bases each). In germline, CDR1 is MNHNS, CDR2 SASEGT. The CDR3 is 13 amino acids. The V gene lost 7 bases and the J gene lost 6 bases, with 16 bases spanning the gap. The CDR3 here is CASIQRGLSEQYF. CDR3 coding DNA: TGTGCCAGCATTCAACGGGGGCTGAGCGAGCAGTACTTC.

With respect to this clonotype: At one end the junction does not follow the germline gene, possibly because of a read error. This chain uses TRBV19 with TRBJ2-7, with D tentatively TRBD1 or TRBD2 (5 bases each). The germline V gene encodes CDR1 LNHDA and CDR2 SQIVND (reference sequence). This CDR3 is built from 14 residues. CDR3: CASSTPPGTVPSDF. The CDR3 bases are TGTGCCAGTAGTACCCCGCCGGGGACGGTCCCCTCGGACTTC.

The rearrangement joins TRBV20-1 to TRBJ2-2; 8 positions match TRBD2. Germline V gives CDR1 DFQATT, CDR2 SNEGSKA (reference sequence). This CDR3 contains 17 residues. The V gene end was trimmed by 0 bases and the J gene end by 4 bases; junction bases not matched to a gene: 10. The CDR3 loop reads CSARDPWTSTGTGELFF. The CDR3, as DNA: TGCAGTGCTAGAGACCCCTGGACTAGCACGGGCACCGGGGAGCTGTTTTTT.

J is TRBJ1-1 and V is TRBV14; D gene uncertain. The CDR3 consists of 13 residues. V was shortened by 4 bases and J by 0 bases, with 6 bases between the two germline ends. Per germline, CDR1 SGHDN and CDR2 FVKESK. The CDR3 is CASSREVNTEAFF. The CDR3 DNA follows: TGTGCCAGCAGCCGTGAGGTGAACACTGAAGCTTTCTTT.

V gene TRBV20-1 combines with J gene TRBJ2-2, with D perhaps given as TRBD1 or TRBD2 (5 bases each). The germline gives CDR1 DFQATT, CDR2 SNEGSKA (reference sequence). This CDR3 has 13 residues. Trimming pared 0 bases from V and 6 bases from J, leaving 8 bases between. This CDR3 is CSARDRESGELFF. The CDR3 coding sequence is TGCAGTGCTAGAGACAGGGAGTCCGGGGAGCTGTTTTTT.

The chain recombines TRBV29-1 with TRBJ2-7, with D unresolved. The CDR3 is made up of 11 amino acids. Trimming took off 5 bases at V and 11 bases at J, with 16 bases between the two ends. Germline V gene sequence: CDR1 SQVTM, CDR2 ANQGSEA. In DNA form, the CDR3 reads TGCAGCGTTAAGGGTGGGGTCGATGAGTACTTC. Residues: CSVKGGVDEYF.

This clonotype appeared a few times. V usage is TRBV5-1 and J usage is TRBJ2-7; no reliable D call. Trimming left V 3 bases short and J 3 bases short, with 16 bases between. CDR1 is SGHRS and CDR2 is YFSETQ in the germline V gene. The CDR3 totals 15 residues. The CDR3 region is CASSYTSKLFYEQYV. Written as DNA, the CDR3 is TGCGCCAGCAGCTACACGTCAAAACTCTTCTACGAGCAGTACGTC.

Many counts were recorded for this clonotype. V and J are TRBV12-3 or TRBV12-4 and TRBJ2-3, with a weak D call TRBD2 (5 bases). CDR3 size: 14 residues. Trimming removed 6 bases at V and 0 bases at J, with 10 bases between. Written as DNA, the CDR3 is TGTGCCAGCAGCCTCGGACTCAGCACAGATACGCAGTATTTT. This encodes CASSLGLSTDTQYF.

This clonotype was counted only a few times. The V and J genes are TRBV7-9 and TRBJ2-7; D not resolved. This CDR3 spans 13 amino acids. With 3 bases removed from V and 2 bases from J, the gap between germline ends came to 8 bases. From germline, CDR1 is SEHNR and CDR2 FQNEAQ (reference sequence). The CDR3 nucleotides are TGTGCCAGCAGCTTTGGGGTGGCCTACGAGCAGTACGTC. Its translation: CASSFGVAYEQYV.

This CDR3 reads CASTTQTDTQYF. In DNA form, the CDR3 reads TGCGCCAGCACCACACAAACAGATACGCAGTATTTT. The chain combines TRBV5-1 with TRBJ2-3; D is unresolved. Per germline, CDR1 SGHRS and CDR2 YFSETQ. With 6 bases removed from V and 3 bases from J, the gap between germline ends came to 8 bases. This CDR3 is built from 12 residues.

As concerns this clonotype: A junction boundary mismatches the germline segment, possibly from a read error. The chain joins TRBV18 to TRBJ2-2, with TRBD1 matching over 9 bases. Per the germline V gene, CDR1 is KGHSH and CDR2 is LQKENI. The CDR3 extends over 16 amino acids. CDR3 in amino acids: CARSPRQGVDTGELFF. The CDR3 nucleotides are TGTGCCCGCTCACCACGACAGGGGGTGGACACCGGGGAGCTGTTTTTT.

The J gene is TRBJ2-2, the V gene TRBV3-1; 10 bases are a match to TRBD2. CDR3 length equals 18 residues. Germline loops: CDR1 LGHDT, CDR2 YNNKEL (reference sequence). The junction had 4 bases not matched to a gene; V was cut back by 0 bases and J by 0 bases. CDR3 DNA: TGTGCCAGCAGCCAAGAAGAGGGACTAGCGACGAACACCGGGGAGCTGTTTTTT. This gives the protein CASSQEEGLATNTGELFF.

CDR3 loop: CASSPIPEAGTGELFF. The DNA for the CDR3 is TGTGCCAGCAGCCCGATCCCCGAAGCGGGCACCGGGGAGCTGTTTTTT. The chain links TRBV11-2 to TRBJ2-2; a weak D match, TRBD2 (6 bases). Trimming pared 5 bases from V and 4 bases from J, leaving 17 bases between. Germline V gene data show CDR1 as SGHAT and CDR2 as FQNNGV. The CDR3 covers 16 residues.

This chain connects TRBV12-3 or TRBV12-4 to TRBJ2-7, with 8 positions matching TRBD1. The V and J ends lost 6 bases and 4 bases, in that order; junction bases with no gene match: 8. This CDR3 is built from 14 residues. The CDR3 bases are TGTGCCAGCAGGCCCGGGACAGGTAATTACGAGCAGTACTTC. It yields the protein CASRPGTGNYEQYF.

Many counts were recorded for this clonotype. This chain uses TRBV4-1 with TRBJ2-1; either TRBD1 or TRBD2 may fit D (5 bases each). The germline V and J ends were trimmed by 3 bases and 0 bases, with 12 bases remaining between them. The V gene's germline CDR1 is MGHRA and CDR2 YSYEKL. The CDR3 extends over 16 amino acids. CDR3 region: CASSQTGASSYNEQFF. For the CDR3, the DNA is TGCGCCAGCAGCCAGACCGGGGCGAGCTCCTACAATGAGCAGTTCTTC.

The rearrangement joins TRBV5-5 to TRBJ2-5; 7 nucleotides agree with TRBD1. The germline V gene encodes CDR1 SGHKS and CDR2 YYEKEE (reference sequence). The CDR3 is made up of 16 amino acids. The V and J ends lost 1 base and 4 bases, in that order; junction bases with no gene match: 10. The CDR3 DNA sequence: TGTGCCAGCAGCTTGCCCACAGGGGTTCAGGGAGAGACCCAGTACTTC. The encoded protein is CASSLPTGVQGETQYF.